The 2 T cell receptor beta chains below were found in one sample sequenced in a study of CD8 T cells in Susac syndrome. Roughly 0.45 to 1 ug RNA was reverse transcribed with random hexamers. From the immunoSEQ multiplex PCR reads, TCRdb called clonotypes with MiXCR, one entry per CDR3 protein. The sample includes 150,000 to 200,000 distinct CDR3 sequences, approximately 93% of them seen just once. The material sequenced was CD4+ T cells from PBMCs. Receptors originate from a human donor in good health.

J is TRBJ1-2 and V is TRBV6-1; D is undetermined. The ends were cut back, 5 bases at V and 4 bases at J, with 17 bases in the middle. The germline V gene has CDR1 MNHNS and CDR2 SASEGT. The CDR3 has 15 residues. In DNA, the CDR3 is TGTGCCAGCAGTATTTCTGCAGACGGATCCTATGGCTACACCTTC. Translating gives CASSISADGSYGYTF.

The gene calls are TRBV5-1 and TRBJ2-3; 7 bases are shared with TRBD2. Trimming took 7 bases from V and 2 from J; bases not matched to a gene: 7. The CDR3 contains 14 residues. CDR1 is SGHRS, CDR2 YFSETQ, per germline. The CDR3: CASGGGYFTDTQYF. CDR3 DNA: TGCGCCAGCGGCGGGGGTTACTTCACAGATACGCAGTATTTT.